A single T cell receptor (beta chain) is shown here with its context. The sample is drawn from a study of Tregs in tolerant kidney transplant recipients. Clones were sequenced by immunoSEQ multiplex PCR, and TCRdb holds only the in-frame ones, with some missing. The sample has approximately 260,000 clones; approximately 83% are singletons. This CDR3 has 14 residues. V was clipped by 7 bases and J by 7 bases, with 20 bases between them. Germline V lookup: CDR1 MNHGY, CDR2 SAAAGT. This chain uses TRBV6-8 with TRBJ2-7, with TRBD2 as a possible D gene (6 bases). This sequence originates from a human donor in good health. Sequenced sample: CD4+ T cells from blood. CDR3 in DNA: TGTGCCAGCAAGGAGGGGACGCCGAGGGTGGAGCAGTACTTC. The encoded protein is CASKEGTPRVEQYF.